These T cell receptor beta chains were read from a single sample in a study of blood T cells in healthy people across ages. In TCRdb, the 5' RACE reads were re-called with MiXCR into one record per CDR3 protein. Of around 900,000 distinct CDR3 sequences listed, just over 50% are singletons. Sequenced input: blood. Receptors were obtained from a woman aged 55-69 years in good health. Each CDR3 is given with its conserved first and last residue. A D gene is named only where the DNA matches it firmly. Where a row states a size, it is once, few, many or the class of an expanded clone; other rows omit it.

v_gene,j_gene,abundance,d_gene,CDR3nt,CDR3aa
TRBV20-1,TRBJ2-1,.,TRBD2,TGCAGTGCTAGAGATCGGGGAAGTATACTAGCGGATAGCTCCTACAATGAGCAGTTCTTC,CSARDRGSILADSSYNEQFF
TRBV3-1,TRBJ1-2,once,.,TGTGCCAGCAGCCAAGAAAGGTCAGGGGACTATGGCTACACCTTC,CASSQERSGDYGYTF
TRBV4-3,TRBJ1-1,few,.,TGCGCCAGCAGCCAAGGGGAAGGGGAGGACACTGAAGCTTTCTTT,CASSQGEGEDTEAFF
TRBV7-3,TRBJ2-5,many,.,TGTGCCAGCAGCTTAACGTATGAGAGGGCCCAGTACTTC,CASSLTYERAQYF
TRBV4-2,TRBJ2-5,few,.,TGTGCCAGCAGCCGCGACCGACTAGTGGGTGAGCAGTACTTC,CASSRDRLVGEQYF
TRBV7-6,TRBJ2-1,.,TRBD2,TGTGCCAGCAGCCCGGGGGGGCTAGAGAAGTACAATGAGCAGTTCTTC,CASSPGGLEKYNEQFF
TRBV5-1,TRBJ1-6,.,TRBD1,TGCGCCAGCAGTCTTATCTCCGGGACAGATAATTCACCCCTCCACTTT,CASSLISGTDNSPLHF
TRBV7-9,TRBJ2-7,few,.,TGTGCCAGCAGCTCCTTCGACTGGCATAATCCCCACGAGCAGTACTTC,CASSSFDWHNPHEQYF
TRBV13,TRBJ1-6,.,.,TGTGCCAGCAGGAGGGGTAATTCACCCCTCCACTTT,CASRRGNSPLHF
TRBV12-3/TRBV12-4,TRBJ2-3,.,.,TGTGCCAGCGCCGGAGCGGGCTTCACAGATACGCAGTATTTT,CASAGAGFTDTQYF
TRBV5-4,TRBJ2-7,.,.,TGTGCCAGCAGCTCGACAACTGATTCCTACGAGCAGTACTTC,CASSSTTDSYEQYF
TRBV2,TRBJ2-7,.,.,TGTGCCAGCAGTGTCGGGGAGACGAGAAAGTACTTC,CASSVGETRKYF
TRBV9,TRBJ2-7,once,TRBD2,TGTGCCAGCAGCGTAGGACTAGCGGAATATTTCTACGAGCAGTACTTC,CASSVGLAEYFYEQYF
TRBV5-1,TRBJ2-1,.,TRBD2,TGCGCCAGCAGTATGAAAGGAGCGGGAGTTGGCAATGAGCAGTTCTTC,CASSMKGAGVGNEQFF
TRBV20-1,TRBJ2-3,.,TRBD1,TGCAGTGCCAGCCGGACAGGGACCAGGGATACGCAGTATTTT,CSASRTGTRDTQYF
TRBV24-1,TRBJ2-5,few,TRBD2,TGTGCCACCAGCGAACCGGGACTAGAAGAGACCCAGTACTTC,CATSEPGLEETQYF
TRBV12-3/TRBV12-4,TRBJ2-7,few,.,TGTGCCAGCAGGTTACAGGGTTGGAGTGACGAGCAGTACTTC,CASRLQGWSDEQYF
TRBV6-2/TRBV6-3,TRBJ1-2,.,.,TGTGCCAGCAGTTACTCGAGTAAAGGCTACACCTTC,CASSYSSKGYTF
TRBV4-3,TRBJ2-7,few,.,TGCGCCAGCAGCCAAAAACTATTTAGTTTGGCACCCGGGGGTTACGAGCAGTACTTC,CASSQKLFSLAPGGYEQYF
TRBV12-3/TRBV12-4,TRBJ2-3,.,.,TGTGCCAGCAGTTTCACGATCTCGGCCGATACGCAGTATTTT,CASSFTISADTQYF
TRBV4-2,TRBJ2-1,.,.,TGTGCCAGCAGCCAAGAGGTAGCCGGCTTGGGTAATGAGCAGTTCTTC,CASSQEVAGLGNEQFF
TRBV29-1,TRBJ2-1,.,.,TGCAGCGACCAGACTCACTCCTACAATGAGCAGTTCTTC,CSDQTHSYNEQFF